This T cell receptor beta chain was sequenced for a study of CD8 T cells in ankylosing spondylitis. General observations from the study: One TCR beta motif, made up of roughly eight highly homologous variants, appeared characteristic of ankylosing spondylitis blood. As for the disease-linked clones, they showed a CD8+ phenotype and occurred at relatively low frequencies in peripheral blood. Disease-linked clones reportedly showed significant enrichment in matched ankylosing spondylitis synovial fluid.

On this clonotype: Its antigen is currently unknown.

The CDR3 is 17 residues long. Germline loops: CDR1 SEHNR, CDR2 FQNEAQ (reference sequence). J gave up 1 base and V 3 bases, and 11 bases lay outside the gene matches. Molecular-barcoded quantitative 5'-RACE produced these TCR beta libraries. TCRdb itself ran the 5' RACE reads through MiXCR, one entry per CDR3 protein. This table holds 200,000 to 250,000 distinct CDR3 sequences, 8% to 11% found once. The receptor comes from a male donor with ankylosing spondylitis or in good health (not recorded which). The sequenced sample was blood, either unsorted or a sorted T cell fraction (not recorded which). The chain has TRBV7-9 and TRBJ1-1, with 7 bases aligning to TRBD1. As DNA, the CDR3 is TGTGCCAGCAGCTTCCAGGGACAGCTTGATCAGAACACTGAAGCTTTCTTT. It yields the protein CASSFQGQLDQNTEAFF.